Each of the 18 T cell receptor beta chains below was sequenced from the same sample in a study of Ad26.COV2.S vaccination and SARS-CoV-2 variants. As for treatment: around 19 received Ad26.COV2.S at low or high dose, single or two shots; about 5 received placebo; per-sample allocation not given. After the first vaccine or placebo injection, samples were drawn on day 63. Data came from immunoSEQ multiplex PCR; TCRdb stores just in-frame clones and leaves some out. The sample has 200,000 to 300,000 clones, around 89% seen once. The input for sequencing was peripheral blood, taken in a trial of Ad26.COV2.S vaccine versus placebo. All receptors derive from a person between 18 and 59 years old who received the Ad26.COV2.S COVID-19 vaccine or a placebo.

J is TRBJ2-3 and V is TRBV28, with D hard to call. The CDR3 runs to 14 residues. Germline CDR1 reads MDHEN; CDR2 reads SYDVKM. V gave up 8 bases and J gave up 3 bases, with 15 bases separating them. The CDR3 is CASGLAAGTDTQYF. In nucleotides, the CDR3 is TGTGCCAGCGGCCTGGCGGCTGGAACAGATACGCAGTATTTT.

The chain is built from TRBV9 and TRBJ2-7; 7 nucleotides agree with TRBD2. Trimming at V came to 0 bases and at J to 2 bases, leaving 11 bases not matched to a gene. This CDR3 is 17 amino acids long. Germline CDR1 is SGDLS and CDR2 is YYNGEE. CDR3 in amino acids: CASSVGGGPDPTYEQYF. Written as DNA, the CDR3 is TGTGCCAGCAGCGTAGGGGGGGGACCCGATCCCACCTACGAGCAGTACTTC.

This clone appeared a single time. The V call is TRBV6-5, the J call TRBJ1-1, with D tentatively TRBD1 (5 bases). The V end lost 7 bases, the J end lost 1 base, and 13 bases lay between the germline ends. Germline lookup yields CDR1 MNHEY and CDR2 SVGAGI. CDR3 size: 14 residues. The CDR3 here is CASTTGGGNTEAFF. CDR3 in DNA: TGTGCCAGCACCACAGGCGGGGGGAACACTGAAGCTTTCTTT.

The genes are TRBV2 and TRBJ1-5, with no clear D. Germline V gene lookup returns CDR1 SNHLY and CDR2 FYNNEI. V was cut by 8 bases and J by 1 base, with 12 bases left in between. The CDR3 covers 14 residues. Written as DNA, the CDR3 is TGTGCCAGCGGAAAGGAAGTGAGCAATCAGCCCCAGCATTTT. Encoded protein: CASGKEVSNQPQHF.

The CDR3 DNA is TGTGCCAGCACCCCGGCAGGAATCGGCGGGGAGCTGTTTTTT. Translated, it gives CASTPAGIGGELFF. The chain joins TRBV11-2 to TRBJ2-2; D is unclear. The CDR3 contains 14 residues. Germline assignment: CDR1 SGHAT and CDR2 FQNNGV. Trimming took off 7 bases at V and 7 bases at J, with 16 bases between the two ends.

The count of this clone is one. This sequence joins TRBV11-2 and TRBJ1-4, with D tentatively TRBD1 (5 bases). The V end was cut by 5 bases, the J end by 8 bases, with 12 bases between. Looked up from germline, CDR1 is SGHAT and CDR2 is FQNNGV. The CDR3 has 13 residues. CDR3 sequence: CASSARWGEKLFF. CDR3 coding DNA: TGTGCCAGCAGCGCCCGTTGGGGGGAAAAACTGTTTTTT.

This chain joins TRBV5-1 and TRBJ2-5, with D uncertain. The V end lost 5 bases, the J end lost 2 bases, and 13 bases lay between the germline ends. Germline CDR1 and CDR2: SGHRS and YFSETQ. This CDR3 has 14 amino acids. The CDR3 DNA reads TGCGCCAGCAGTTCCTTTGTGGGGCAAGAGACCCAGTACTTC. It yields the protein CASSSFVGQETQYF. Full variable domain (remainder filled in from reference TRBV5-1 and TRBJ2-5): KAGVTQTPRYLIKTRGQQVTLSCSPISGHRSVSWYQQTPGQGLQFLFEYFSETQRNKGNFPGRFSGRQFSNSRSEMNVSTLELGDSALYLCASSSFVGQETQYFGPGTRLLVL.

This clone was seen more than once but under ten times. This sequence joins TRBV7-9 and TRBJ1-5; perhaps TRBD1 as D (5 bases). Germline lookup yields CDR1 SEHNR and CDR2 FQNEAQ (reference sequence). The CDR3 extends over 15 amino acids. Trimming stripped 1 base from V and 1 base from J, with 8 bases between. Here the CDR3 DNA reads TGTGCCAGCAGCTTAGGGGGCGCGAGCAATCAGCCCCAGCATTTT. Translated: CASSLGGASNQPQHF.

The V gene is TRBV5-5, the J gene TRBJ1-2, with D perhaps TRBD1 (6 bases). Germline V gives CDR1 SGHKS, CDR2 YYEKEE (reference sequence). V lost 2 bases, J lost 2 bases, and 10 bases lay in between. The length of the CDR3 is 14 residues. The CDR3 bases are TGTGCCAGCAGCTTACAGGGCTGGAACTATGGCTACACCTTC. Translating it yields CASSLQGWNYGYTF. Full variable domain (remainder filled in from reference TRBV5-5 and TRBJ1-2): DAGVTQSPTHLIKTRGQQVTLRCSPISGHKSVSWYQQVLGQGPQFIFQYYEKEERGRGNFPDRFSARQFPNYSSELNVNALLLGDSALYLCASSLQGWNYGYTFGSGTRLTVV.

This clone has a single count. The V call is TRBV19, the J call TRBJ1-1; D call uncertain. V was shortened by 7 bases and J by 7 bases, with 19 bases between the two germline ends. CDR1 is LNHDA and CDR2 is SQIVND in the germline V gene (reference sequence). The CDR3 length is 14 residues. The CDR3 is CASTTRASGGEAFF. For the CDR3, the DNA is TGTGCCAGTACCACCCGGGCGTCCGGAGGTGAAGCTTTCTTT. The full variable domain, rest sourced from reference TRBV19 and TRBJ1-1, is DGGITQSPKYLFRKEGQNVTLSCEQNLNHDAMYWYRQDPGQGLRLIYYSQIVNDFQKGDIAEGYSVSREKKESFPLTVTSAQKNPTAFYLCASTTRASGGEAFFGQGTRLTVV.

The gene calls are TRBV14 and TRBJ2-6, with D unclear. Germline CDR1 and CDR2: SGHDN and FVKESK. This CDR3 comprises 14 residues. V was pared by 6 bases and J by 1 base, with 7 bases between. The CDR3 region has the DNA TGTGCCAGCAGTCACAAGTCTGGGGCCAACGTCCTGACTTTC. The encoded protein is CASSHKSGANVLTF.

The chain is built from TRBV6-2 or TRBV6-3 and TRBJ2-7; TRBD1 agrees at 7 bases. Trimming at V came to 2 bases and at J to 6 bases, leaving 13 bases not matched to a gene. Germline V lookup: CDR1 MNHEY, CDR2 SVGEGT. The CDR3 covers 16 residues. The CDR3 region has the DNA TGTGCCAGCAGTTACAACGGGAACCGACAGGGATCCGAGCAGTACTTC. This translates into CASSYNGNRQGSEQYF.

This chain connects TRBV4-2 to TRBJ2-7, with D perhaps TRBD2 (5 bases). CDR3 size: 15 residues. Germline CDR1 is LGHNA and CDR2 is YNFKEQ. V gave up 0 bases and J gave up 6 bases, with 15 bases separating them. The CDR3 loop reads CASSQEPLGVPEQYF. As DNA, the CDR3 is TGTGCCAGCAGCCAAGAACCTCTCGGGGTTCCCGAGCAGTACTTC.

The V call is TRBV18, the J call TRBJ1-2; 7 bases map to TRBD1. The CDR3 consists of 12 residues. Per germline, CDR1 KGHSH and CDR2 LQKENI. V dropped 2 bases and J dropped 6; count of bases not matched to a gene: 0. As DNA, the CDR3 is TGTGCCAGCTCACCAACAGGGGATGGCTACACCTTC. Translating gives CASSPTGDGYTF.

This chain connects TRBV28 to TRBJ2-4; D is ambiguous. CDR1 is MDHEN and CDR2 is SYDVKM in the germline V gene. V lost 5 bases to trimming and J lost 1 base, with 15 bases between them. The length of the CDR3 is 16 residues. CDR3 sequence: CASSASGPRAKNIQYF. CDR3 nucleotides: TGTGCCAGCAGTGCCTCCGGACCAAGGGCCAAAAACATTCAGTACTTC.

The genes are TRBV7-8 and TRBJ2-1, with TRBD2 matching over 7 bases. CDR3 length equals 13 residues. The V and J ends lost 5 bases and 6 bases, in that order; junction bases with no gene match: 4. Germline loops: CDR1 SGHVS, CDR2 FQNEAQ. CDR3 sequence: CASSRLAINEQFF. CDR3 coding DNA: TGTGCCAGCAGCAGACTAGCAATCAATGAGCAGTTCTTC.

This chain uses TRBV6-5 with TRBJ1-2; 7 bases are shared with TRBD1. Germline V gene data show CDR1 as MNHEY and CDR2 as SVGAGI. The CDR3 has 15 residues. Trimming cost V 5 bases and J 8 bases; bases outside gene matches: 14. The CDR3 protein is CASSPTTTGLRGYTF. CDR3 nucleotide sequence: TGTGCCAGCAGTCCGACCACGACAGGGTTGAGAGGCTACACCTTC.

The chain carries TRBV6-5 and TRBJ1-2; D is uncertain. This CDR3 is built from 13 residues. Germline loops: CDR1 MNHEY, CDR2 SVGAGI. Trimming took 5 bases from V and 7 from J, leaving 14 bases between them. Written as DNA, the CDR3 is TGTGCCAGCAGTCCGACCGGATCGTCTGGCTACACCTTC. Protein product: CASSPTGSSGYTF.